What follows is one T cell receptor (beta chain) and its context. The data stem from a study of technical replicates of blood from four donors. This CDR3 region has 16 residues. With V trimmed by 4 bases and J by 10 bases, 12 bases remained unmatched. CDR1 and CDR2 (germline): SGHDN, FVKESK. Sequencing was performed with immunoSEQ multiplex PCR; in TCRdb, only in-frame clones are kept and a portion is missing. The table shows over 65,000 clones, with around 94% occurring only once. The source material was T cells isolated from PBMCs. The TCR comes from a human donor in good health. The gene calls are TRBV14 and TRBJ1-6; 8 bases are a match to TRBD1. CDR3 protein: CASSPRTGSGRSPLHF. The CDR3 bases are TGTGCCAGCAGCCCCCGGACAGGGTCCGGTAGGTCACCCCTCCACTTT.